This T cell receptor (beta chain) comes out of a study of CD8+ T cells in alopecia areata. Reverse transcribed after extraction, RNA yielded cDNA as the sequencing template. Profiling relied on immunoSEQ multiplex PCR, and the TCRdb table lists in-frame clones only, not all of them. The sample carries some 180,000 clones, more than 60% recorded once. The V gene's germline CDR1 is SQVTM and CDR2 ANQGSEA. V lost 5 bases and J lost 5, with 8 bases in between. This CDR3 comprises 11 residues. This sequence was found in a human donor with alopecia areata. Material: CD4+ T cells sorted from blood, obtained at week 0. This sequence joins TRBV29-1 and TRBJ2-3, with no clear D. The CDR3 region is CSVLPVDTQYF. CDR3 nucleotides: TGCAGCGTTTTACCTGTAGATACGCAGTATTTT.